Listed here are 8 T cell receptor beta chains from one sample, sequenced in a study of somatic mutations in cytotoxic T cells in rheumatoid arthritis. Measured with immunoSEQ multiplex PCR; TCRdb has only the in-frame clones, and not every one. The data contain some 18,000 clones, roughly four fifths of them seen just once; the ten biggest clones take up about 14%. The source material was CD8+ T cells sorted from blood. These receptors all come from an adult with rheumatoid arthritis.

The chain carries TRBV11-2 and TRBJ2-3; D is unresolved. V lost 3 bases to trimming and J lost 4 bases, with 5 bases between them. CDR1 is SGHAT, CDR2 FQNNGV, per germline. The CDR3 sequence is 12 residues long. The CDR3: CASSFRSDTQYF. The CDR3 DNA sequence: TGTGCCAGCAGCTTTCGGTCAGATACGCAGTATTTT.

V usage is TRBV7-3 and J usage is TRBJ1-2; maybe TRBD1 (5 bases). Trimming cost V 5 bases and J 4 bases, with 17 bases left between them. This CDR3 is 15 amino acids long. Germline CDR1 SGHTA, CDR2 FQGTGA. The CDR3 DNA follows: TGTGCCAGCAGCCCGGGAGTCGGTGGGGGCTATGGCTACACCTTC. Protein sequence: CASSPGVGGGYGYTF.

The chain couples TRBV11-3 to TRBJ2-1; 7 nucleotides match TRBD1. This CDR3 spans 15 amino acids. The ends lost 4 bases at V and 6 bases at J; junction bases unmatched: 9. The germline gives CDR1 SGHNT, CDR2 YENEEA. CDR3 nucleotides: TGTGCCAGCAGCTCCCAACAGGGGTCACCCAATGAGCAGTTCTTC. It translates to CASSSQQGSPNEQFF.

CDR3 nucleotide sequence: TGCGCCAGCAGCCCGGCGCGGGGCTCCTACGAGCAGTACTTC. It codes for CASSPARGSYEQYF. The chain employs TRBV4-1 and TRBJ2-7; a weak D match, TRBD2 (6 bases). The CDR3 extends over 14 amino acids. Germline V gene data show CDR1 as MGHRA and CDR2 as YSYEKL. V was cut by 4 bases and J by 0 bases, with 10 bases left in between.

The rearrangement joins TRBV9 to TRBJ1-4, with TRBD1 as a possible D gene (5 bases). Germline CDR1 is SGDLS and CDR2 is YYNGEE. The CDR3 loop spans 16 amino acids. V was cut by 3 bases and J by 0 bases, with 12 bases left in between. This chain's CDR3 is CASSAAPQATNEKLFF. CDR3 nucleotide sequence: TGTGCCAGCAGCGCCGCCCCACAGGCAACTAATGAAAAACTGTTTTTT.

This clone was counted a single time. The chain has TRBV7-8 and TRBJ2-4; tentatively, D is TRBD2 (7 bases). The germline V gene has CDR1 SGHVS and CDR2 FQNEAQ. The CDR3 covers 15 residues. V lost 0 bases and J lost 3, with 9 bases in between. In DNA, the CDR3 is TGTGCCAGCAGCTTAGCGGGGGGGCACAAAAACATTCAGTACTTC. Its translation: CASSLAGGHKNIQYF. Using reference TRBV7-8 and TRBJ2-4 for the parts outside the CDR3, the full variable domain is GAGVSQSPRYKVAKRGQDVALRCDPISGHVSLFWYQQALGQGPEFLTYFQNEAQLDKSGLPSDRFFAERPEGSVSTLKIQRTQQEDSAVYLCASSLAGGHKNIQYFGAGTRLSVL.

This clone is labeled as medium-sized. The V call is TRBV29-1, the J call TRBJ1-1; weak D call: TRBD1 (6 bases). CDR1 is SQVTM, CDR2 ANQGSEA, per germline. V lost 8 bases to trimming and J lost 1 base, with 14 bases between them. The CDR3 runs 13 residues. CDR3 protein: CSTRGQKNTEAFF. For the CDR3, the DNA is TGCAGCACCCGGGGACAAAAGAACACTGAAGCTTTCTTT.

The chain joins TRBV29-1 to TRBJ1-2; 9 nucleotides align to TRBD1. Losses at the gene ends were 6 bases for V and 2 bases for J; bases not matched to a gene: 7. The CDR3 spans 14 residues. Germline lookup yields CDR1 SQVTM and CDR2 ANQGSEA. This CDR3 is CSVDGQGRNYGYTF. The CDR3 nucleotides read TGCAGCGTGGACGGACAGGGGCGGAACTATGGCTACACCTTC.